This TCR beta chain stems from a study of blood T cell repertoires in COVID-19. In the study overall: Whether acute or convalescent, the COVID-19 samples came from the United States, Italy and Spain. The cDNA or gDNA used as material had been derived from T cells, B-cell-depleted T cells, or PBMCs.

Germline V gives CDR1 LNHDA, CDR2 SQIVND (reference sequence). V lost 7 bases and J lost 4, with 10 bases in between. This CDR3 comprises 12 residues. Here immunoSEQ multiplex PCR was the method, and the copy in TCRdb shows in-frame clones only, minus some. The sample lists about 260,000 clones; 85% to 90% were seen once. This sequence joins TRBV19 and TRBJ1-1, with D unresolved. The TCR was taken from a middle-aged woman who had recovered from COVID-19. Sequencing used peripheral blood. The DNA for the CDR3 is TGTGCCAGTATCCGGTACAGCACTGAAGCTTTCTTT. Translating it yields CASIRYSTEAFF.